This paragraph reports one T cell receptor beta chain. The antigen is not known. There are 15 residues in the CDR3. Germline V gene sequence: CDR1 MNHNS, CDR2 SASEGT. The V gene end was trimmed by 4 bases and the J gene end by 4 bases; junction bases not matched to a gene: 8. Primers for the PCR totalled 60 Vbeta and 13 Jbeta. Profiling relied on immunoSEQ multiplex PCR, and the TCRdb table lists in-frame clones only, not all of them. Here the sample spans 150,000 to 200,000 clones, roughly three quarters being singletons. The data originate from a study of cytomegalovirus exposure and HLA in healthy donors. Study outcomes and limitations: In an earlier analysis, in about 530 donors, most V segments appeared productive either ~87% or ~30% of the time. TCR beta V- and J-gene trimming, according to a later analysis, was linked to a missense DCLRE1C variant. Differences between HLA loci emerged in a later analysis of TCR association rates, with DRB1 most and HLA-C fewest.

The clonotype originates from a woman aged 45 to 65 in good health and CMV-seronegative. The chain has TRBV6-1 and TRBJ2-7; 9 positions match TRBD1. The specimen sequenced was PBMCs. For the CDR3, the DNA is TGTGCCAGCAGTGGGGGCGGGACAGGGATGTACGAGCAGTACTTC. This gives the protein CASSGGGTGMYEQYF.